The entry that follows covers one TCR beta chain sequence. This sample stems from a study of T cells expressing NK-cell markers. Per germline, CDR1 SNHLY and CDR2 FYNNEI. The CDR3 consists of 13 residues. TCRdb re-called the 5' RACE reads and shows each CDR3 protein once, DNA omitted. The listing contains about 460,000 distinct CDR3 sequences. This chain uses TRBV2 with TRBJ2-3. The sample consisted of blood T cells: a sorted CD56 or NKG2C T cell subset, CD4+ or CD8+ T cells, or bulk PBMC T cells (not recorded which). This TCR came from a woman aged 50 to 60 in good health. The CDR3 sequence: CASKNYGTDTQYF.